The entry that follows covers one T cell receptor (beta chain) sequence. This sample is drawn from a study of blood T cell repertoires in COVID-19. Study overall: The origin of the acute and convalescent COVID-19 samples was the United States, Italy and Spain. Sources were T cells, B-cell-depleted T cells, or PBMCs; the material itself was cDNA or gDNA.

V trimming: 6 bases; J trimming: 6 bases; junction bases outside the gene matches: 13. CDR3 size: 15 residues. CDR1 MNHNY and CDR2 SVGAGI come from the germline V gene (reference sequence). Authors' processing steps: Reference gene primers were amplified, and this amplification served to estimate nucleated cell counts. Sequencing was performed with immunoSEQ multiplex PCR; in TCRdb, only in-frame clones are kept and a portion is missing. That table supplies the V and J calls and clone size; D and trimming were determined from the DNA. The data show 200,000 to 300,000 clones, about 80% seen once. This clonotype was sampled from a woman at least 80 years old with acute or convalescent COVID-19. V gene TRBV6-6 combines with J gene TRBJ2-7; 8 bases line up with TRBD2. Sequencing used peripheral blood. This chain's CDR3 is CASRSGVGLGGEQYF. In nucleotides, the CDR3 is TGTGCCAGCAGGTCGGGGGTGGGACTAGGGGGCGAGCAGTACTTC.